The rows below give T cell receptor beta chains drawn from one sample of a study of T cells in Graves' hyperthyroidism and ophthalmopathy. TCRdb ran MiXCR on the multiplex PCR reads and lists one entry per CDR3 protein. This sample has about 720,000 distinct CDR3 sequences, with 16% found just once. The sample comprised blood. These receptor sequences come from a man between 18 and 29 years old with Graves' hyperthyroidism. The CDR3 runs from the conserved cysteine through the conserved F or W. D genes are given only for firm matches. Expanded clones are given a class, and other clones once, few, many or no size at all.

clone_size	v_call	d_call	j_call	cdr3_nt	cdr3_aa
many	TRBV19	TRBD1	TRBJ2-5	TGTGCCAGTAGTACTACCGGGACAGGGACAGAGACCCAGTACTTC	CASSTTGTGTETQYF
.	TRBV9	.	TRBJ2-4	TGTGCCAGCAGCGTGGGGGGGGCTGCCAAAAACATTCAGTACTTC	CASSVGGAAKNIQYF
many	TRBV6-1	.	TRBJ2-3	TGTGCCAGCAGGCCGTCAGTGTCCCATACGCAGTATTTT	CASRPSVSHTQYF
few	TRBV12-3/TRBV12-4	TRBD2	TRBJ2-7	TGTGCCAGCAGTTTTGGGACTAAACCCTACGAGCAGTACTTC	CASSFGTKPYEQYF
.	TRBV30	TRBD2	TRBJ2-7	TGTGCCTGGAGTGTAGGGCTAGCGGGAGTAATGGGTGAGCAGTACTTC	CAWSVGLAGVMGEQYF
many	TRBV2	TRBD2	TRBJ2-3	TGTGCCAGCAGTAGGAATAGCGGGTACGGAGATACGCAGTATTTT	CASSRNSGYGDTQYF
.	TRBV30	.	TRBJ2-1	TGTGCCTGGAGGCCGGACCTTAATAATGAGCAGTTCTTC	CAWRPDLNNEQFF
many	TRBV2	.	TRBJ2-4	TGTGCCAGCAGTGAAATGTGGATAGCCAAAAACATTCAGTACTTC	CASSEMWIAKNIQYF
few	TRBV7-2	TRBD1	TRBJ2-7	TGTGCCAGCAGCTTAGCGTCCGGGACAGGACTTTACGAGCAGTACTTC	CASSLASGTGLYEQYF
.	TRBV27	TRBD1	TRBJ2-7	TGTGCCAGCAGCCAAGGACAGGGAAGGACCTGCGAGCAGTACTTC	CASSQGQGRTCEQYF
few	TRBV24-1	TRBD2	TRBJ2-1	TGTGCCACCAGCTGGACTAGCAGCGATGAGCAGTTCTTC	CATSWTSSDEQFF
few	TRBV5-4	.	TRBJ1-2	TGTGCCGGGAGCTTCCCTTATATCTATGGCTACACCTTC	CAGSFPYIYGYTF
many	TRBV20-1	TRBD2	TRBJ2-1	TGCAGTGCTAGGAGAGCGGGAGGGCAAGCTTTAGGGGCCTACAATGAGCAGTTCTTC	CSARRAGGQALGAYNEQFF
few	TRBV9	TRBD2	TRBJ2-3	TGTGCCAGCAGCGCGACTAGCTCTCTCACAGATACGCAGTATTTT	CASSATSSLTDTQYF
.	TRBV24-1	.	TRBJ1-4	TGTGCCACCAGTGATCCGGGGGTAGCGAATGAAAAACTGTTTTTT	CATSDPGVANEKLFF
.	TRBV20-1	TRBD2	TRBJ2-1	TGCAGTGCTAGAGATACTAGCGGGAGGAGGGTGGATGAGCAGTTCTTC	CSARDTSGRRVDEQFF
many	TRBV6-1	TRBD1	TRBJ2-7	TGTGCCAGCAGTCACCGGGACAGGGCCTACGAGCAGTACTTC	CASSHRDRAYEQYF
.	TRBV12-3/TRBV12-4	TRBD1	TRBJ2-3	TGTGCCAGCAGTTTGGGTGTATGGGACAGCAGTGGCACAGATACGCAGTATTTT	CASSLGVWDSSGTDTQYF
.	TRBV9	.	TRBJ2-5	TGTGCCAGCGTGGGACCCCCCGAGACCCAGTACTTC	CASVGPPETQYF
many	TRBV6-2/TRBV6-3	.	TRBJ1-1	TGTGCCAGCAGTTACCCTGGGGTTGGCACTGAAGCTTTCTTT	CASSYPGVGTEAFF
few	TRBV7-9	.	TRBJ2-5	TGTGCCAGCAGCTTAGTTGGGTACCACCAAGAGACCCAGTACTTC	CASSLVGYHQETQYF
few	TRBV5-4	TRBD2	TRBJ2-5	TGTGCCAGCAGCCAGCAGGCTGGGGCGGGAGGCCTTAGGGCCCAGTACTTC	CASSQQAGAGGLRAQYF
many	TRBV6-1	.	TRBJ1-5	TGTGCCAGCAGTGGGCCGGGCGGGTCTCAGCCCCAGCATTTT	CASSGPGGSQPQHF
few	TRBV4-1	TRBD1	TRBJ1-2	TGCGCCAGCAGCCACCGGACAGGGGGCAACTATGGCTACACCTTC	CASSHRTGGNYGYTF
.	TRBV4-3	.	TRBJ2-1	TGCGCCAGCAGCCAAGCCCCCCCCAGCGTAACAAACTACAATGAGCAGTTCTTC	CASSQAPPSVTNYNEQFF
.	TRBV11-2	.	TRBJ1-3	TGTGCCAGCAGCTCCACCCTGAACACCATATATTTT	CASSSTLNTIYF
many	TRBV28	.	TRBJ1-1	TGTGCCAGCAGTCCGCCCAGGTGGGACACTGAAGCTTTCTTT	CASSPPRWDTEAFF
.	TRBV19	TRBD1	TRBJ1-2	TGTGCCAGTAGACCTTCGGACAGGGGTCGAAATGGCTACACCTTC	CASRPSDRGRNGYTF
once	TRBV5-1	TRBD2	TRBJ2-1	TGCGCCGGCAGCCCCGGGACTAGCGGGAGCCACAATGAGCAGTTCTTC	CAGSPGTSGSHNEQFF
.	TRBV6-1	.	TRBJ1-1	TGTGCCAGCACCCACGGGGGGCGCAGCCTCACTGAAGCTTTCTTT	CASTHGGRSLTEAFF
many	TRBV2	.	TRBJ1-2	TGTGCCAGCAGTGGGAACCCGGGGGAAGGCTACACCTTC	CASSGNPGEGYTF
many	TRBV5-1	TRBD1	TRBJ1-1	TGCGCCAGCAGCTTCTCAGGGGGGACTGAAGCTTTCTTT	CASSFSGGTEAFF
.	TRBV5-8	.	TRBJ1-5	TGTGCCAGCAGCTTGGTAGGCTATAGCAATCAGCCCCAGCATTTT	CASSLVGYSNQPQHF
.	TRBV6-2/TRBV6-3	.	TRBJ2-3	TGTGCCAGCAGTTTCCCAGGTGGAGGCACAGATACGCAGTATTTT	CASSFPGGGTDTQYF
few	TRBV20-1	.	TRBJ1-5	TGCAGTGCTCTGACACAAAGGGGTAGCAATCAGCCCCAGCATTTT	CSALTQRGSNQPQHF
few	TRBV7-2	.	TRBJ2-7	TGTGCCAGCAGCTTAGACAGTCCCTACTACGAGCAGTACTTC	CASSLDSPYYEQYF
.	TRBV6-2/TRBV6-3	TRBD1	TRBJ1-2	TGTGCCAGCAGGGGACAGGGCGAACGTTATGGCTACACCTTC	CASRGQGERYGYTF
many	TRBV20-1	.	TRBJ1-5	TGCAGTGCCGGGGACCGACGGAGCAATCAGCCCCAGCATTTT	CSAGDRRSNQPQHF
many	TRBV7-2	.	TRBJ2-3	TGTGCCAGCAGCTTATATGGAGGGTACACAGATACGCAGTATTTT	CASSLYGGYTDTQYF
many	TRBV2	.	TRBJ2-5	TGTGCCAGCAGTGAACAGGCAGCGGAGACCCAGTACTTC	CASSEQAAETQYF
.	TRBV5-6	TRBD1	TRBJ2-7	TGTGCCAGCAGACACCGGGACAGTTACGAGCAGTACTTC	CASRHRDSYEQYF
many	TRBV7-2	TRBD2	TRBJ2-1	TGTGCCAGCAGCCCTAGCGGGAACTCCTACAATGAGCAGTTCTTC	CASSPSGNSYNEQFF
few	TRBV29-1	TRBD1	TRBJ1-4	TGCAGCGTTGAAGTGGGCCAGGGGGAACAAGAAAAACTGTTTTTT	CSVEVGQGEQEKLFF
few	TRBV9	.	TRBJ2-5	TGTGCCAGCAGCGGGGGGGTCACAGGGGTGGAGACCCAGTACTTC	CASSGGVTGVETQYF
few	TRBV19	.	TRBJ1-4	TGTGCCAGTAGTCTCCACCTTCCGGACTTCAATGAAAAACTGTTTTTT	CASSLHLPDFNEKLFF
many	TRBV2	TRBD2	TRBJ2-1	TGTGCCAGCAACACGGGACTAGCGGACAATGAGCAGTTCTTC	CASNTGLADNEQFF
few	TRBV6-2/TRBV6-3	TRBD1	TRBJ2-1	TGTGCCAGCAGTTTCCATTCTGGGACAGGGGTTCACAATGAGCAGTTCTTC	CASSFHSGTGVHNEQFF
few	TRBV6-1	.	TRBJ2-2	TGTGCCAGCAGTCCCGAGACTAGGAACACCGGGGAGCTGTTTTTT	CASSPETRNTGELFF
many	TRBV3-1	TRBD2	TRBJ2-7	TGTGCCAGCAGCCAAGGGACGGGAGGGACCAACGAGCAGTACTTC	CASSQGTGGTNEQYF
few	TRBV19	.	TRBJ1-2	TGTGCCAGTAGTATAGATCATCGGCGGACCTATGGCTACACCTTC	CASSIDHRRTYGYTF
many	TRBV6-2/TRBV6-3	.	TRBJ2-7	TGTGCCAGCAGTTACTCGAAACTAGCATACTCCTACGAGCAGTACTTC	CASSYSKLAYSYEQYF
many	TRBV28	.	TRBJ2-2	TGTGCCAGCAGTGCTCCAGGGCGGGAGCTGTTTTTT	CASSAPGRELFF
many	TRBV3-1	TRBD1	TRBJ2-5	TGTGCCAGCAGCCAATGGGACAGGGAAGAGACCCAGTACTTC	CASSQWDREETQYF
few	TRBV27	.	TRBJ2-1	TGTGCCAGCAGTGCGGGACCGATATCCTACAATGAGCAGTTCTTC	CASSAGPISYNEQFF
many	TRBV7-2	.	TRBJ1-1	TGTGCCAGCAGCCCTCGGCTGGCCTGGAGACGTTTCTTT	CASSPRLAWRRFF
many	TRBV7-2	TRBD2	TRBJ2-1	TGTGCCAGCAGCCCCATGGGGTTGCGGGAGGTTCCCTACAATGAGCAGTTCTTC	CASSPMGLREVPYNEQFF
many	TRBV20-1	.	TRBJ2-7	TGCAGTGCTCAGACAGGCGAGACCTACGAGCAGTACTTC	CSAQTGETYEQYF